The next 6 T cell receptor beta chains were all read from a single sample in a study of T cell changes during pregnancy in multiple sclerosis. Profiling relied on immunoSEQ multiplex PCR, and the TCRdb table lists in-frame clones only, not all of them. The repertoire holds around 50,000 clones, with around 92% as singletons. The sequences come from CD4+ T cells from peripheral blood mononuclear cells, collected after pregnancy. The receptors come from a female donor in good health, enrolled as a control in a pregnancy study.

The rearrangement joins TRBV6-5 to TRBJ2-7; D is perhaps TRBD1 (5 bases). Trimming cost V 4 bases and J 1 base, with 8 bases left between them. The CDR3 is 13 residues long. CDR1 is MNHEY, CDR2 SVGAGI, per germline. CDR3 sequence: CASSFPGSYEQYF. The CDR3 DNA sequence: TGTGCCAGCAGTTTTCCAGGGTCCTACGAGCAGTACTTC.

V and J are TRBV6-6 and TRBJ2-7; the D gene is possibly TRBD2 (5 bases). V was clipped by 6 bases and J by 2 bases, with 20 bases between them. Germline CDR1 is MNHNY and CDR2 is SVGAGI (reference sequence). The CDR3 has 16 amino acids. The CDR3 DNA reads as TGTGCCAGCAGCAACCCTCGGAGGATAGTGGCCTACGAGCAGTACTTC. Protein product: CASSNPRRIVAYEQYF.

This rearrangement joins TRBV9 to TRBJ2-7; the match to TRBD2 covers 8 bases. Unmatched junction bases numbered 7, after V lost 0 bases and J lost 5 bases. Germline-derived CDR1 and CDR2 are SGDLS and YYNGEE. The CDR3 covers 15 residues. CDR3 sequence reads: CASSVAGGVRNEQYF. CDR3 DNA: TGTGCCAGCAGCGTAGCGGGGGGGGTTCGAAACGAGCAGTACTTC.

CDR3 in amino acids: CASSRYKDRVSTDTQYF. For the CDR3, the DNA is TGTGCCAGCAGCCGCTATAAGGACAGGGTGAGCACAGATACGCAGTATTTT. The J gene is TRBJ2-3, the V gene TRBV7-8, with 8 bases fitting TRBD1. CDR1 and CDR2 (germline): SGHVS, FQNEAQ. The CDR3 has 17 amino acids. V shed 5 bases and J 0 bases; nucleotides not matched to a gene: 10.

The chain links TRBV18 to TRBJ2-1, with 10 bases matching TRBD1. The CDR3 runs to 16 residues. The germline V gene has CDR1 KGHSH and CDR2 LQKENI. After removal of 3 bases from V and 5 bases from J, the junction contained 7 bases not matched to a gene. This CDR3 reads CASSPPRGTGDNEQFF. The CDR3 DNA is TGTGCCAGCTCACCCCCAAGAGGGACAGGGGACAATGAGCAGTTCTTC.

The chain joins TRBV18 to TRBJ1-1; TRBD1 might be the D (6 bases). V was trimmed by 3 bases and J by 3 bases, leaving 8 bases between them. CDR1 KGHSH and CDR2 LQKENI come from the germline V gene. The CDR3 is 13 residues long. The CDR3 reads CASSPHRDTEAFF. Written as DNA, the CDR3 is TGTGCCAGCTCACCCCACAGGGACACTGAAGCTTTCTTT.